These T cell receptor beta chains were read from a single sample in a study of OX40 agonist ivuxolimab in advanced cancers. Clones were sequenced by immunoSEQ multiplex PCR, and TCRdb holds only the in-frame ones, with some missing. The sample has roughly 45,000 clones, approximately 83% seen once; the top ten hold 35%. The sample here was CD4+ or CD8+ T cells sorted from blood, taken in a trial of the OX40 agonist ivuxolimab. These receptors originate from an adult with an advanced solid tumor such as melanoma, head and neck, liver or kidney cancer. Both conserved end residues are part of each CDR3. A D gene is named only where the DNA matches it firmly. Size is omitted from some rows. Given values are once, few, many or a class for expanded clones.

clone_size: .
v_call: TRBV7-9
j_call: TRBJ2-1
d_call: .
cdr3_nt: TGTGCCAGCAGACCGGATAGCTCCTACAATGAGCAGTTCTTC
cdr3_aa: CASRPDSSYNEQFF

clone_size: .
v_call: TRBV6-1
j_call: TRBJ1-2
d_call: TRBD1
cdr3_nt: TGTGCCAGCAGTGAAATCGCTACAGGGGGCTATGGCTACACCTTC
cdr3_aa: CASSEIATGGYGYTF

clone_size: .
v_call: TRBV5-1
j_call: TRBJ2-7
d_call: TRBD1
cdr3_nt: TGCGCCAGCAGCCGGGACAGGGGATCCTACGAGCAGTACTTC
cdr3_aa: CASSRDRGSYEQYF

clone_size: once
v_call: TRBV18
j_call: TRBJ2-7
d_call: .
cdr3_nt: TGTGCCAGCTCACCAGGGTACGGCTACGAGCAGTACTTC
cdr3_aa: CASSPGYGYEQYF

clone_size: .
v_call: TRBV11-2
j_call: TRBJ2-6
d_call: TRBD2
cdr3_nt: TGTGCCAGCAGCGCACGGGGGGGGCCTGGGGCCAACGTCCTGACTTTC
cdr3_aa: CASSARGGPGANVLTF

clone_size: .
v_call: TRBV11-2
j_call: TRBJ2-7
d_call: TRBD2
cdr3_nt: TGTGCCAGCAGCTTAACACTAGCGGGGGGCAACGAGCAGTACTTC
cdr3_aa: CASSLTLAGGNEQYF

clone_size: .
v_call: TRBV6-1
j_call: TRBJ1-1
d_call: .
cdr3_nt: TGTGCCAGCTTAAGGGTCCGAGGGACTGAAGCTTTCTTT
cdr3_aa: CASLRVRGTEAFF

clone_size: .
v_call: TRBV18
j_call: TRBJ2-5
d_call: TRBD1
cdr3_nt: TGTGCCAGCTCAATCCCGGGACAGGGGACCCAAGAGACCCAGTACTTC
cdr3_aa: CASSIPGQGTQETQYF

clone_size: .
v_call: TRBV11-3
j_call: TRBJ2-1
d_call: TRBD2
cdr3_nt: TGTGCCAGCACCCAGCGGGAGGGGGATGAGCAGTTCTTC
cdr3_aa: CASTQREGDEQFF

clone_size: .
v_call: TRBV4-2
j_call: TRBJ1-3
d_call: TRBD1
cdr3_nt: TGTGCCAGCAGCCAAGACAGGGGGACTGGAAACACCATATATTTT
cdr3_aa: CASSQDRGTGNTIYF

clone_size: .
v_call: TRBV6-6
j_call: TRBJ2-5
d_call: TRBD1
cdr3_nt: TGTGCCAGCAGTATCCGGGACAGGGCCGAGACCCAGTACTTC
cdr3_aa: CASSIRDRAETQYF

clone_size: .
v_call: TRBV19
j_call: TRBJ2-3
d_call: .
cdr3_nt: TGTGCCAGTAGTATCGGCTACCACACAGATACGCAGTATTTT
cdr3_aa: CASSIGYHTDTQYF

clone_size: once
v_call: TRBV6-1
j_call: TRBJ1-5
d_call: .
cdr3_nt: TGTGCCGGCACCCCTGTTGGGGGCGGGGAGCCCCAGCATTTT
cdr3_aa: CAGTPVGGGEPQHF

clone_size: .
v_call: TRBV12-5
j_call: TRBJ1-1
d_call: TRBD1
cdr3_nt: TGTGCTAGTGCTCAGGGGGGGATGAACACTGAAGCTTTCTTT
cdr3_aa: CASAQGGMNTEAFF

clone_size: .
v_call: TRBV29-1
j_call: TRBJ2-7
d_call: TRBD1
cdr3_nt: TGCAGCGTTGGACAGGGGGTAGGGGAGCAGTACTTC
cdr3_aa: CSVGQGVGEQYF

clone_size: .
v_call: TRBV7-2
j_call: TRBJ1-4
d_call: .
cdr3_nt: TGTGCCAGCAGCTTAGACGTAAGGAGTGAAAAACTGTTTTTT
cdr3_aa: CASSLDVRSEKLFF

clone_size: .
v_call: TRBV10-1
j_call: TRBJ2-5
d_call: .
cdr3_nt: TGCGCCAGCAGTGAGTCGGGGGGCGGCGGGACCCAGTACTTC
cdr3_aa: CASSESGGGGTQYF

clone_size: .
v_call: TRBV7-2
j_call: TRBJ2-3
d_call: .
cdr3_nt: TGTGCCAGCAGCCCGCGGCAGGGGGGGACCACAGATACGCAGTATTTT
cdr3_aa: CASSPRQGGTTDTQYF

clone_size: .
v_call: TRBV28
j_call: TRBJ1-6
d_call: .
cdr3_nt: TGTGCCAGCAGTCTACAACGTGGTCCCCTCCACTTT
cdr3_aa: CASSLQRGPLHF

clone_size: .
v_call: TRBV5-5
j_call: TRBJ2-6
d_call: .
cdr3_nt: TGTGCCAGCAGCACCGACTCTGGGGCCAACGTCCTGACTTTC
cdr3_aa: CASSTDSGANVLTF

clone_size: .
v_call: TRBV7-9
j_call: TRBJ2-1
d_call: .
cdr3_nt: TGTGCCAGCAGCTTAGAGGGTTTGTACAATGAGCAGTTCTTC
cdr3_aa: CASSLEGLYNEQFF

clone_size: few
v_call: TRBV27
j_call: TRBJ2-3
d_call: TRBD2
cdr3_nt: TGTGCCAGCAGTCTTCTAGCGGGAGCGGTGGCAGATACGCAGTATTTT
cdr3_aa: CASSLLAGAVADTQYF

clone_size: .
v_call: TRBV6-5
j_call: TRBJ1-1
d_call: TRBD1
cdr3_nt: TGTGCCAGCAGTTTAGGACAGGTTGGTGAAGCTTTCTTT
cdr3_aa: CASSLGQVGEAFF

clone_size: .
v_call: TRBV10-3
j_call: TRBJ2-6
d_call: .
cdr3_nt: TGTGCCATCAGGGGGGATCAATCTGGGGCCAACGTCCTGACTTTC
cdr3_aa: CAIRGDQSGANVLTF

clone_size: .
v_call: TRBV11-3
j_call: TRBJ2-5
d_call: TRBD2
cdr3_nt: TGTGCCAGCAGCTTAGTCGGGGACGGGCTAGCGGGAGCACGGGAGACCCAGTACTTC
cdr3_aa: CASSLVGDGLAGARETQYF

clone_size: .
v_call: TRBV5-4
j_call: TRBJ1-3
d_call: .
cdr3_nt: TGTGCCAGCAGCCAAGAGAATAGAGAAAACACCATATATTTT
cdr3_aa: CASSQENRENTIYF

clone_size: .
v_call: TRBV11-2
j_call: TRBJ2-1
d_call: .
cdr3_nt: TGTGCCAGCAGCCAACCCGTTGGGGGTGGGGATGAGCAGTTCTTC
cdr3_aa: CASSQPVGGGDEQFF

clone_size: .
v_call: TRBV7-3
j_call: TRBJ2-5
d_call: .
cdr3_nt: TGTGCCAGCAGCTTAAGCGGGTACCAAGAGACCCAGTACTTC
cdr3_aa: CASSLSGYQETQYF